A single sample is the source of the 28 T cell receptor beta chains below, sequenced in a study of T cells in Graves' hyperthyroidism and ophthalmopathy. TCR beta CDR3 sequences were amplified from RNA transcripts. HTBI primers were employed in a first-round RT-PCR of the TCR CDR3. One entry per CDR3 protein results from TCRdb running MiXCR on the multiplex PCR reads. The top ten hold more than 7.5% of the sample, which has about 540,000 distinct CDR3 sequences, about half seen once. The sample taken for sequencing was peripheral blood or thyroid tissue (not recorded which). These TCRs come from a woman under 30 with Graves' hyperthyroidism.

DNA of the CDR3: TGTGCCAGCAGCAGGGTAAACAATGAGCAGTTCTTC. Protein product: CASSRVNNEQFF. The V call is TRBV3-1, the J call TRBJ2-5, with D unclear. The J call may be incorrect, as the DNA end agrees better with TRBJ2-1. Germline CDR1 LGHDT, CDR2 YNNKEL (reference sequence). The length of the CDR3 is 12 residues.

This clonotype was seen many times. The V call is TRBV7-3, the J call TRBJ2-6; 14 bases match TRBD2. CDR1 and CDR2 (germline): SGHTA, FQGTGA. Unmatched junction bases numbered 10, after V lost 2 bases and J lost 1 base. There are 21 residues in the CDR3. The CDR3 is CASSLGRPGLAGESGANVLTF. CDR3 DNA sequence: TGTGCCAGCAGCTTAGGCCGACCGGGACTAGCGGGAGAGTCTGGGGCCAACGTCCTGACTTTC. Complete variable domain (other parts from reference TRBV7-3 and TRBJ2-6): GAGVSQTPSNKVTEKGKYVELRCDPISGHTALYWYRQSLGQGPEFLIYFQGTGAADDSGLPNDRFFAVRPEGSVSTLKIQRTERGDSAVYLCASSLGRPGLAGESGANVLTFGAGSRLTVL.

This clonotype was recorded a few times. This chain uses TRBV12-3 or TRBV12-4 with TRBJ2-2; no definite D call. The CDR3 sequence is 17 residues long. Trimming cost V 5 bases and J 0 bases, with 16 bases left between them. In DNA form, the CDR3 reads TGTGCCAGCAGTCCTCGCCCCACGGCTGCGAACACCGGGGAGCTGTTTTTT. Protein: CASSPRPTAANTGELFF.

The chain links TRBV5-1 to TRBJ2-3, with 11 positions matching TRBD2. Germline CDR1 SGHRS, CDR2 YFSETQ. The CDR3 runs to 16 residues. With 4 bases clipped from V and 3 bases from J, the junction kept 7 bases outside the gene matches. The CDR3 loop reads CASSAQRLAGTDTQYF. In nucleotides, the CDR3 is TGCGCCAGCAGCGCGCAGCGACTAGCGGGGACAGATACGCAGTATTTT.

The chain combines TRBV20-1 with TRBJ2-5, with D possibly TRBD2 on 6 matching bases. The CDR3 length is 15 residues. Trimming removed 7 bases from V and 4 bases from J, with 22 bases in between. Germline V gives CDR1 DFQATT, CDR2 SNEGSKA (reference sequence). CDR3 DNA sequence: TGCAGTGTTAGCGGCGGGCTCGCAGCCGGAGAGACCCAGTACTTC. Translation: CSVSGGLAAGETQYF.

The chain links TRBV10-3 to TRBJ2-7, with 7 positions matching TRBD1. With V trimmed by 6 bases and J by 7 bases, 12 bases remained unmatched. This CDR3 is built from 14 residues. CDR1 is ENHRY, CDR2 SYGVKD, per germline. The CDR3 protein is CAIRGQSASGEQYF. DNA of the CDR3: TGTGCCATCAGGGGACAGTCGGCAAGTGGGGAGCAGTACTTC.

The gene calls are TRBV29-1 and TRBJ2-6; 10 bases agree with TRBD2. With V trimmed by 4 bases and J by 3 bases, 9 bases remained unmatched. This CDR3 comprises 17 residues. Per the germline V gene, CDR1 is SQVTM and CDR2 is ANQGSEA. CDR3 region: CSVGGPSGSYGANVLTF. DNA of the CDR3: TGCAGCGTTGGAGGGCCTAGCGGGAGTTATGGGGCCAACGTCCTGACTTTC.

A remark on this clonotype: A single base separates this from a much larger clone, so it may be a read error. The V gene is TRBV7-9, the J gene TRBJ1-6, with D tentatively TRBD1 (6 bases). Germline V gene sequence: CDR1 SEHNR, CDR2 FQNEAQ (reference sequence). The V and J ends lost 4 bases and 3 bases respectively, with 13 bases between them. The CDR3 spans 16 residues. DNA for the CDR3: TGTGCCAGCAGCTCCGACAGGATCCTCTATAATTCACCCCTCCACTTT. This encodes CASSSDRILYNSPLHF.

The chain employs TRBV20-1 and TRBJ2-6; possible D gene TRBD1, 6 bases. This CDR3 is 14 amino acids long. The V and J ends lost 5 bases and 1 base respectively, with 9 bases between them. Germline assignment: CDR1 DFQATT and CDR2 SNEGSKA (reference sequence). For the CDR3, the DNA is TGCAGTGCTGCAAGGGGGTCTGGGGCCAACGTCCTGACTTTC. This encodes CSAARGSGANVLTF.

This clonotype was counted ten times or more. V and J are TRBV2 and TRBJ2-2, with a tentative D call TRBD2 (6 bases). The CDR3 extends over 13 amino acids. Germline V CDR1 and CDR2: SNHLY, FYNNEI. V was trimmed by 6 bases and J by 7 bases, leaving 12 bases between them. For the CDR3, the DNA is TGTGCCAGCAGGGGGAGGTTAATCGGGGAGCTGTTTTTT. It translates to CASRGRLIGELFF.

This clonotype was seen a single time. The J gene is TRBJ2-5, the V gene TRBV11-2; possible D gene TRBD1, 6 bases. Germline V lookup: CDR1 SGHAT, CDR2 FQNNGV. V was clipped by 4 bases and J by 5 bases, with 23 bases between them. This CDR3 spans 17 amino acids. CDR3 DNA sequence: TGTGCCAGCAGCTCGACAGGCCCCGGCGGAGAGTTGGAGACCCAGTACTTC. Protein: CASSSTGPGGELETQYF.

J is TRBJ2-5 and V is TRBV20-1; 11 bases match TRBD2. After removal of 5 bases from V and 3 bases from J, the junction contained 5 bases not matched to a gene. The CDR3 extends over 14 amino acids. CDR1 is DFQATT and CDR2 is SNEGSKA in the germline V gene (reference sequence). CDR3 loop: CSARASGRKETQYF. CDR3 DNA: TGCAGTGCTCGTGCTAGCGGGAGGAAAGAGACCCAGTACTTC.

This rearrangement joins TRBV2 to TRBJ2-6, with TRBD1 identical over 7 bases. Germline V gives CDR1 SNHLY, CDR2 FYNNEI. V was clipped by 5 bases and J by 11 bases; unmatched bases: 9. CDR3 length equals 14 residues. The CDR3 loop reads CASSRDSAPYVLTF. The DNA of the CDR3 is TGTGCCAGCAGTCGGGACAGCGCTCCCTACGTCCTGACTTTC.

In this sample, this clonotype turned up many times. V usage is TRBV4-1 and J usage is TRBJ2-7; 8 bases map to TRBD1. This CDR3 comprises 13 residues. With V trimmed by 3 bases and J by 3 bases, 1 base remained unmatched. CDR1 and CDR2 (germline): MGHRA, YSYEKL. CDR3 region: CASSQTGDYEQYF. The CDR3, as DNA: TGCGCCAGCAGCCAGACAGGGGACTACGAGCAGTACTTC.

This clonotype has at least ten counts. The chain carries TRBV7-9 and TRBJ1-1, with 7 bases that match TRBD1. This CDR3 spans 14 amino acids. Germline lookup yields CDR1 SEHNR and CDR2 FQNEAQ (reference sequence). V shed 4 bases and J 1 base; nucleotides not matched to a gene: 3. The CDR3 loop is CASSYDRANTEAFF. CDR3 nucleotide sequence: TGTGCCAGCAGCTACGACAGGGCGAACACTGAAGCTTTCTTT.

V is TRBV7-9 and J is TRBJ1-4; 7 nucleotides agree with TRBD1. CDR1 and CDR2 from the germline V gene are SEHNR and FQNEAQ (reference sequence). The CDR3 runs to 14 residues. V lost 5 bases to trimming and J lost 4 bases; unmatched junction nucleotides: 4. CDR3 bases: TGTGCCAGCAGCCCACGGGACAGTAATGAAAAACTGTTTTTT. This encodes CASSPRDSNEKLFF.

Ten or more counts support this clonotype. V and J are TRBV4-1 and TRBJ2-5; no clear D gene. Germline-derived CDR1 and CDR2 are MGHRA and YSYEKL. The CDR3 is 13 amino acids. V lost 4 bases and J lost 1, with 7 bases in between. DNA for the CDR3: TGCGCCAGCAGCCGAAATATCCAAGAGACCCAGTACTTC. Translating it yields CASSRNIQETQYF.

This clonotype was seen once. The J gene is TRBJ1-5, the V gene TRBV20-1; D is ambiguous. Trimming took 5 bases from V and 7 from J, leaving 15 bases between them. CDR3 length: 13 amino acids. The V gene's germline CDR1 is DFQATT and CDR2 SNEGSKA (reference sequence). DNA for the CDR3: TGCAGTGCTCCGGCGGCGGAAGGGCAGCCCCAGCATTTT. This gives the protein CSAPAAEGQPQHF.

The V gene is TRBV2, the J gene TRBJ1-2, with 7 bases matching TRBD1. V trimming: 3 bases; J trimming: 6 bases; junction bases outside the gene matches: 4. This CDR3 contains 13 residues. Per the germline V gene, CDR1 is SNHLY and CDR2 is FYNNEI. The CDR3 region has the DNA TGTGCCAGCAGTGAGGACAGGAGGCATGGCTACACCTTC. Its protein product is CASSEDRRHGYTF.

The chain carries TRBV24-1 and TRBJ1-2; 7 bases agree with TRBD1. CDR3 length: 13 amino acids. The germline V gene encodes CDR1 KGHDR and CDR2 SFDVKD. Unmatched junction bases numbered 3, after V lost 5 bases and J lost 4 bases. CDR3 sequence (DNA): TGTGCCACCAGTGCGACAGGGACCTATGGCTACACCTTC. The encoded protein is CATSATGTYGYTF.

This clonotype came up many times. This chain connects TRBV12-3 or TRBV12-4 to TRBJ1-1, with D possibly TRBD1 on 5 matching bases. Trimming shortened V by 5 bases and J by 0 bases, and 10 bases separated the two germline ends. This CDR3 spans 14 amino acids. The CDR3 coding sequence is TGTGCCAGCAGTCGCCGGGGGTTGAACACTGAAGCTTTCTTT. Amino acid sequence: CASSRRGLNTEAFF.

This clonotype was observed many times. This chain joins TRBV4-3 and TRBJ2-5; D possibly corresponds to TRBD2 (6 bases). Germline-derived CDR1 and CDR2 are LGHNA and YSLEER. The CDR3 runs to 17 residues. V lost 0 bases, J lost 5 bases, and 19 bases lay in between. The CDR3: CASSQELRGLALETQYF. As DNA, the CDR3 is TGCGCCAGCAGCCAAGAGTTAAGGGGACTGGCTTTGGAGACCCAGTACTTC.

This clonotype was counted at least ten times. The rearrangement links TRBV11-2 to TRBJ1-1; D remains unclear. Trimming removed 2 bases at V and 1 base at J, with 11 bases between. The length of the CDR3 is 15 residues. Germline V lookup: CDR1 SGHAT, CDR2 FQNNGV. For the CDR3, the DNA is TGTGCCAGCAGCTTATTGGGATTTAAGAACACTGAAGCTTTCTTT. It is translated as CASSLLGFKNTEAFF.

The rearrangement joins TRBV29-1 to TRBJ1-2, with D perhaps matching TRBD1 (6 bases). The CDR3 is 14 amino acids. V dropped 8 bases and J dropped 4 bases, with 20 bases sitting between them. Germline CDR1 SQVTM, CDR2 ANQGSEA. CDR3 nucleotides: TGCAGCTTAGGGTCTCAGGGGAGAGGCTATGGCTACACCTTC. Its translation is CSLGSQGRGYGYTF.

V and J are TRBV20-1 and TRBJ2-5, with 9 positions matching TRBD1. The ends lost 3 bases at V and 4 bases at J; junction bases unmatched: 6. CDR1 DFQATT and CDR2 SNEGSKA come from the germline V gene (reference sequence). CDR3 length: 14 amino acids. CDR3 nucleotides: TGCAGTGCTAGGCCTACAGGGGGCTTAGAGACCCAGTACTTC. Translated, it gives CSARPTGGLETQYF.

This clonotype occurred many times. This chain links TRBV4-1 with TRBJ1-5, with a tentative D call TRBD1 (5 bases). The CDR3 length is 15 residues. CDR1 is MGHRA and CDR2 is YSYEKL in the germline V gene. Trimming stripped 8 bases from V and 1 base from J, with 15 bases between. CDR3 residues: CASCSSWDSNQPQHF. CDR3 coding DNA: TGCGCCAGCTGCTCCAGTTGGGACAGCAATCAGCCCCAGCATTTT.

The V and J genes are TRBV29-1 and TRBJ2-2; D is unresolved. Per germline, CDR1 SQVTM and CDR2 ANQGSEA. The CDR3 has 13 residues. The CDR3 nucleotides read TGCAGTTTAAAGGCAGTGAACACCGGGGAGCTGTTTTTT. It specifies CSLKAVNTGELFF.

This clonotype was seen ten or more times. The chain has TRBV25-1 and TRBJ2-7; 8 bases match TRBD1. Trimming removed 2 bases from V and 4 bases from J; junction bases left unmatched: 4. This CDR3 is built from 14 residues. CDR1 is MGHDK and CDR2 is SYGVNS in the germline V gene. CDR3 sequence: CASSEADRVYEQYF. CDR3 DNA: TGTGCCAGCAGTGAAGCGGACAGGGTGTACGAGCAGTACTTC.